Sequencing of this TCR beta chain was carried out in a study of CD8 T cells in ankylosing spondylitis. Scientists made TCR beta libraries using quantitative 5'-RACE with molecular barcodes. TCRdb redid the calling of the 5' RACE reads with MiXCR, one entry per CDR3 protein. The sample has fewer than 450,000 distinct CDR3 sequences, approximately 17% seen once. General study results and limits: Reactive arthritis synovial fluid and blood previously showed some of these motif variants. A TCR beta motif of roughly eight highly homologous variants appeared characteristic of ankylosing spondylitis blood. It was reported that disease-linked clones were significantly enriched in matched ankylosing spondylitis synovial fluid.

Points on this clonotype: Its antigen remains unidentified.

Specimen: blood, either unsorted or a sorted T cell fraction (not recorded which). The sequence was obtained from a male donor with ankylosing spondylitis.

This CDR3 is CSATDRLSGNTIYF. Written as DNA, the CDR3 is TGCAGTGCGACCGACAGGCTCTCTGGAAACACCATATATTTT. V is TRBV20-1 and J is TRBJ1-3; maybe TRBD1 (6 bases). The CDR3 extends over 14 amino acids. V was clipped by 6 bases and J by 0 bases, with 12 bases between them. CDR1 and CDR2 (germline): DFQATT, SNEGSKA (reference sequence).